This TCR beta chain was found in a study of T cell responses to AZD1222 COVID-19 vaccine. Analysis merged second doses at about 4 or about 12 weeks. To note about this clone: What it binds is unknown. An end of the junction does not agree with germline; a read error may underlie this.

Some clones are missing from TCRdb's copy, which holds only in-frame ones; the method was immunoSEQ multiplex PCR. The profile shows about 94,000 clones, 85% of them singletons. The V gene's germline CDR1 is MDHEN and CDR2 SYDVKM. CDR3 size: 11 residues. General study findings and limits: Scientists sampled the repertoires only once the peak T cell response had passed. Just a handful of AZD1222 recipients tested seropositive at baseline. Donors were largely white British and mainly female; clonal diversity was possibly underestimated.

The TCR originated in an adult who received the AZD1222 COVID-19 vaccine. The genes are TRBV28 and TRBJ1-2; D is ambiguous. The sample was peripheral blood, taken 28 days after the second AZD1222 dose. The CDR3 DNA reads TGTGCCAGCAGCTCAAGGTATGACTACACCTTC. Amino acid sequence: CASSSRYDYTF.